One sample yielded the 8 T cell receptor beta chains listed below, sequenced in a study of blood T cell repertoires in COVID-19 (TCRdb year 2020). Libraries were prepared through the immunoSEQ multiplex PCR assay. TCRdb stores this immuneACCESS table with in-frame sequences only. Part of the clones is absent; in the studies checked, under half of the shortfall reflects unresolved V genes, and no reason is known for the rest. This sample is represented by 60,000 to 65,000 clones; around 84% of them were singletons. The ten largest account for 5.6% of the sample. The sequencing sample was made of peripheral blood. These receptors were taken from a woman aged 60 to 75 with acute or convalescent COVID-19.

J is TRBJ1-2 and V is TRBV5-1; 7 bases are a match to TRBD1. J was trimmed by 7 bases and V by 5 bases; bases with no gene match: 8. CDR1 SGHRS and CDR2 YFSETQ come from the germline V gene. The CDR3 has 13 amino acids. CDR3 coding DNA: TGCGCCAGCAGTCCGACAGGGATGGGTGGCTACACCTTC. Protein: CASSPTGMGGYTF.

The rearrangement links TRBV11-2 to TRBJ2-3, with TRBD2 identical over 11 bases. Germline-derived CDR1 and CDR2 are SGHAT and FQNNGV. CDR3 length: 16 residues. Trimming took 2 bases from V and 5 from J; bases not matched to a gene: 6. The CDR3: CASSLIAGGIGDTQYF. The CDR3 region has the DNA TGTGCCAGCAGCTTAATAGCGGGGGGGATCGGAGATACGCAGTATTTT.

This clone has just a few counts. V usage is TRBV7-9 and J usage is TRBJ2-3; 11 nucleotides match TRBD2. V gave up 11 bases and J gave up 2 bases; unmatched junction bases: 6. The CDR3 consists of 14 residues. Germline CDR1 is SEHNR and CDR2 is FQNEAQ (reference sequence). CDR3 DNA: TGTGCCGGGGTAGCGGGGGGGTCCACAGATACGCAGTATTTT. This codes for CAGVAGGSTDTQYF.

The chain uses TRBV12-3 or TRBV12-4 and TRBJ1-2; TRBD1 might be the D (6 bases). The CDR3 runs 13 residues. Trimming took 6 bases from V and 7 from J, leaving 15 bases between them. The CDR3 bases are TGTGCCAGCAGCCGGCAGGGGACGAGTGGCTACACCTTC. This encodes CASSRQGTSGYTF.

The chain carries TRBV20-1 and TRBJ1-4; 8 bases map to TRBD1. V shed 3 bases, J shed 6 bases, and the junction held 6 bases outside the gene matches. The germline V gene has CDR1 DFQATT and CDR2 SNEGSKA (reference sequence). CDR3 length: 14 amino acids. CDR3: CSASRGQADEKLFF. The CDR3 nucleotides read TGCAGTGCTAGTAGGGGACAGGCCGATGAAAAACTGTTTTTT.

This clone was seen only once. The chain recombines TRBV5-1 with TRBJ2-5; D may be TRBD1 (6 bases). Germline V gives CDR1 SGHRS, CDR2 YFSETQ. CDR3 size: 17 residues. Trimming removed 1 base at V and 6 bases at J, with 22 bases between. CDR3 sequence: CASSLKYEVGGGKTQYF. The CDR3 nucleotides read TGCGCCAGCAGCTTGAAGTATGAAGTAGGGGGTGGAAAGACCCAGTACTTC.

This clone was detected once. The gene calls are TRBV11-2 and TRBJ2-7; D is unresolved. Germline V lookup: CDR1 SGHAT, CDR2 FQNNGV. The CDR3 totals 13 residues. V was cut by 5 bases and J by 5 bases, with 13 bases left in between. DNA for the CDR3: TGTGCCAGCAGCCCCCCGGGTTACCACGAGCAGTACTTC. Its translation is CASSPPGYHEQYF.

This rearrangement joins TRBV6-1 to TRBJ1-5, with D uncertain. The V gene lost 2 bases and the J gene lost 2 bases, with 7 bases spanning the gap. The CDR3 has 14 amino acids. The V gene's germline CDR1 is MNHNS and CDR2 SASEGT. The CDR3 DNA sequence: TGTGCCAGCAGTGAAAGGCGGGGCAATCAGCCCCAGCATTTT. As protein: CASSERRGNQPQHF.